This T cell receptor beta chain was sequenced for a study of blood T cell repertoires in COVID-19. Study context: The analysed material was cDNA or gDNA that came from T cells, B-cell-depleted T cells, or PBMCs.

Per the original methods: Reference gene primer amplification in the assay estimated nucleated cell counts. Measured with immunoSEQ multiplex PCR; TCRdb has only the in-frame clones, and not every one. D and trimming were read from the DNA, whereas the V and J calls and clone size are those reported in that table. Among approximately 400,000 clones listed, around 87% were seen once. Residents of 24 US areas, aged about 18 to 95 years, made up the participants. V shed 2 bases and J shed 8 bases, with 10 bases lying between them. Germline-derived CDR1 and CDR2 are SGHDT and YYEEEE. This CDR3 is built from 13 residues.

The chain is built from TRBV5-6 and TRBJ1-4; D gene ambiguous. The sequence derives from a man aged 25-45 years who had recovered from COVID-19. Material: PBMCs or T cells enriched from blood (not recorded which). The CDR3 is CASSLKGGEKLFF. DNA for the CDR3: TGTGCCAGCAGCTTAAAAGGAGGCGAAAAACTGTTTTTT.